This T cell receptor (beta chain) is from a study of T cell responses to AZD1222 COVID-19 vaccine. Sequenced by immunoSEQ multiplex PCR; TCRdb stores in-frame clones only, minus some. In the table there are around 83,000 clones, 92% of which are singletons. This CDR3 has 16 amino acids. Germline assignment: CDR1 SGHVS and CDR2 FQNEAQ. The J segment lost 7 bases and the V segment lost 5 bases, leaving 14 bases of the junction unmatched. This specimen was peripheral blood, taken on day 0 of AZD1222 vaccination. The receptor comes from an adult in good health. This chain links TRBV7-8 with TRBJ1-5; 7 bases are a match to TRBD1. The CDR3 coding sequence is TGTGCCAGCAGCCCGCAGCGCGACAGGGCTGGACAGCCCCAGCATTTT. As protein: CASSPQRDRAGQPQHF.